One sample yielded the 7 T cell receptor beta chains listed below, sequenced in a study of blood T cell repertoires in COVID-19. Produced via immunoSEQ multiplex PCR; TCRdb's table is partial and in-frame only. The sample has tens of thousands of clones; over 65% are singletons. Sequenced: peripheral blood. These receptor sequences come from a human donor in a cohort sampled during active COVID-19.

The J gene is TRBJ1-5, the V gene TRBV18; 7 positions match TRBD1. From germline, CDR1 is KGHSH and CDR2 LQKENI. The CDR3 consists of 14 residues. V dropped 1 base and J dropped 5; count of bases not matched to a gene: 2. As DNA, the CDR3 is TGTGCCAGCTCACCACAGGGGGCGCATCAGCCCCAGCATTTT. This encodes CASSPQGAHQPQHF. Full variable domain (rest looked up from reference TRBV18 and TRBJ1-5): NAGVMQNPRHLVRRRGQEARLRCSPMKGHSHVYWYRQLPEEGLKFMVYLQKENIIDESGMPKERFSAEFPKEGPSILRIQQVVRGDSAAYFCASSPQGAHQPQHFGDGTRLSIL.

The chain employs TRBV5-1 and TRBJ2-3, with TRBD2 identical over 9 bases. The CDR3 spans 17 residues. CDR1 is SGHRS and CDR2 is YFSETQ in the germline V gene. Trimming cost V 1 base and J 3 bases; bases outside gene matches: 9. The CDR3 DNA is TGCGCCAGCAGCTTGATTAGCGGGAGTAGAGGAACAGATACGCAGTATTTT. Protein: CASSLISGSRGTDTQYF. The full variable domain, rest sourced from reference TRBV5-1 and TRBJ2-3, is KAGVTQTPRYLIKTRGQQVTLSCSPISGHRSVSWYQQTPGQGLQFLFEYFSETQRNKGNFPGRFSGRQFSNSRSEMNVSTLELGDSALYLCASSLISGSRGTDTQYFGPGTRLTVL.

The V and J genes are TRBV9 and TRBJ2-3; 7 nucleotides align to TRBD1. Unmatched junction bases numbered 11, after V lost 4 bases and J lost 6 bases. Germline CDR1 SGDLS, CDR2 YYNGEE. There are 15 residues in the CDR3. The CDR3 nucleotides are TGTGCCAGCAGCTCCCGAGGGGGCAGGGAGGATACGCAGTATTTT. As protein: CASSSRGGREDTQYF. Full variable domain (missing parts from reference TRBV9 and TRBJ2-3): DSGVTQTPKHLITATGQRVTLRCSPRSGDLSVYWYQQSLDQGLQFLIQYYNGEERAKGNILERFSAQQFPDLHSELNLSSLELGDSALYFCASSSRGGREDTQYFGPGTRLTVL.

The chain joins TRBV5-1 to TRBJ1-2; D is perhaps TRBD1 (5 bases). The V end lost 5 bases, the J end lost 2 bases, and 16 bases lay between the germline ends. The CDR3 spans 15 residues. Per germline, CDR1 SGHRS and CDR2 YFSETQ. The CDR3: CASRLYDSPNYGYTF. The DNA of the CDR3 is TGCGCCAGCAGGCTGTATGACAGTCCCAACTATGGCTACACCTTC.

With regard to this clone: A much larger clone differs from this one at a single base, so this may be a read error. This sample also contains other DNA sequences that code for the same CDR3. The J gene is TRBJ2-5, the V gene TRBV11-2; the D gene is possibly TRBD1 (6 bases). The germline gives CDR1 SGHAT, CDR2 FQNNGV. V was pared by 5 bases and J by 1 base, with 11 bases between. The CDR3 covers 14 residues. The CDR3 is CASSRGQLQETQYF. In nucleotides, the CDR3 is TGTGCCAGCAGCCGAGGACAGCTCCAAGAGACCCAGTACTTC. Drawing the rest from reference TRBV11-2 and TRBJ2-5, the complete variable domain is EAGVAQSPRYKIIEKRQSVAFWCNPISGHATLYWYQQILGQGPKLLIQFQNNGVVDDSQLPKDRFSAERLKGVDSTLKIQPAKLEDSAVYLCASSRGQLQETQYFGPGTRLLVL.

This chain uses TRBV18 with TRBJ1-2, with a weak D call TRBD1 (5 bases). This CDR3 has 13 residues. Germline CDR1 is KGHSH and CDR2 is LQKENI. Trimming stripped 4 bases from V and 4 bases from J, with 10 bases between. The CDR3 sequence: CASSLDISYGYTF. The CDR3, as DNA: TGTGCCAGCTCACTGGACATATCCTATGGCTACACCTTC.

The chain couples TRBV30 to TRBJ2-1, with D possibly matching TRBD1 (5 bases). CDR3 size: 15 residues. V was pared by 5 bases and J by 2 bases, with 16 bases between. Germline V gene sequence: CDR1 GTSNPN, CDR2 SVGIG (reference sequence). The CDR3 reads CAWAIGALTYNEQFF. The CDR3 nucleotides read TGTGCCTGGGCCATTGGGGCGCTTACCTACAATGAGCAGTTCTTC.